This entry lists 10 T cell receptor beta chains sequenced from one sample in a study of blood T cell repertoires in COVID-19. Sequencing used immunoSEQ multiplex PCR; TCRdb keeps in-frame clones, though not all of them. The data contain about 400,000 clones, more than 80% of them singletons. The specimen was peripheral blood. All receptors come from a man aged 40-49 years with acute or convalescent COVID-19.

This clone was recorded once. The chain employs TRBV5-4 and TRBJ1-2; no clear D gene. V gave up 4 bases and J gave up 3 bases, with 22 bases separating them. CDR3 length: 17 residues. The germline V gene has CDR1 SGHNT and CDR2 YYREEE (reference sequence). The CDR3 region is CASSPPPGRVVDYGYTF. In DNA, the CDR3 is TGTGCCAGCAGCCCCCCTCCGGGAAGGGTCGTTGACTATGGCTACACCTTC.

This clone was picked up one time. Different DNA sequences within this sample yield the same CDR3. The chain links TRBV28 to TRBJ1-2; 8 bases are a match to TRBD1. The CDR3 extends over 14 amino acids. Germline CDR1 is MDHEN and CDR2 is SYDVKM. Trimming cost V 3 bases and J 4 bases; bases outside gene matches: 4. CDR3 sequence (DNA): TGTGCCAGCAGTTTCGGACAGGGCGGCTATGGCTACACCTTC. Amino acid sequence: CASSFGQGGYGYTF.

This clone showed up just a few times. The chain is built from TRBV7-2 and TRBJ2-3; D is possibly TRBD2 (7 bases). Trimming took 2 bases from V and 1 from J, leaving 19 bases between them. This CDR3 contains 18 residues. CDR1 is SGHTA, CDR2 FQGNSA, per germline. The CDR3, as DNA: TGTGCCAGCAGCTTATCTATAAGGGGGAGCGGGGGCACAGATACGCAGTATTTT. It yields the protein CASSLSIRGSGGTDTQYF.

This clone has a single count. The chain recombines TRBV5-1 with TRBJ1-4; 8 bases map to TRBD1. The CDR3 spans 16 residues. The V segment lost 4 bases and the J segment 8 bases; nucleotides outside the gene matches: 13. Per germline, CDR1 SGHRS and CDR2 YFSETQ. CDR3 sequence (DNA): TGCGCCAGCAGCCCAGCGCAGGGGGCAGGAGGGGAAAAACTGTTTTTT. It codes for CASSPAQGAGGEKLFF.

The rearrangement joins TRBV7-2 to TRBJ2-7; 12 bases are shared with TRBD2. Per germline, CDR1 SGHTA and CDR2 FQGNSA. The ends lost 3 bases at V and 0 bases at J; junction bases unmatched: 9. CDR3 length: 18 amino acids. CDR3 DNA: TGTGCCAGCAGCTTCCGGACTACTAGCGGGGGGTTCTCCTACGAGCAGTACTTC. Protein product: CASSFRTTSGGFSYEQYF.

This rearrangement joins TRBV7-8 to TRBJ2-2; TRBD2 agrees at 9 bases. CDR3 length equals 15 residues. V shed 4 bases, J shed 4 bases, and the junction held 4 bases outside the gene matches. The germline gives CDR1 SGHVS, CDR2 FQNEAQ. CDR3 sequence reads: CASSSSGRPTGELFF. In DNA form, the CDR3 reads TGTGCCAGCAGCTCAAGCGGGAGGCCCACCGGGGAGCTGTTTTTT. The full variable domain, in which reference TRBV7-8 and TRBJ2-2 provide the parts outside the CDR3, is GAGVSQSPRYKVAKRGQDVALRCDPISGHVSLFWYQQALGQGPEFLTYFQNEAQLDKSGLPSDRFFAERPEGSVSTLKIQRTQQEDSAVYLCASSSSGRPTGELFFGEGSRLTVL.

The V call is TRBV7-3, the J call TRBJ2-5; D unresolved. V was trimmed by 6 bases and J by 2 bases, leaving 10 bases between them. CDR3 length: 13 amino acids. Germline loops: CDR1 SGHTA, CDR2 FQGTGA. In DNA form, the CDR3 reads TGTGCCAGCAGTCGAGCTAGACAAGAGACCCAGTACTTC. Its translation is CASSRARQETQYF.

This chain links TRBV7-9 with TRBJ1-2, with D possibly being TRBD1 (5 bases). The V gene lost 5 bases and the J gene lost 5 bases, with 15 bases spanning the gap. This CDR3 region has 14 residues. The germline V gene has CDR1 SEHNR and CDR2 FQNEAQ (reference sequence). The CDR3 sequence: CASSEGAGPYGYTF. In DNA, the CDR3 is TGTGCCAGCAGCGAAGGGGCAGGGCCGTATGGCTACACCTTC. The complete variable domain, with remaining parts taken from reference TRBV7-9 and TRBJ1-2, reads DTGVSQNPRHKITKRGQNVTFRCDPISEHNRLYWYRQTLGQGPEFLTYFQNEAQLEKSRLLSDRFSAERPKGSFSTLEIQRTEQGDSAMYLCASSEGAGPYGYTFGSGTRLTVV.

On this clone: Other DNA sequences within the sample encode an identical CDR3. Here the CDR3 reads CASSTRTGGNYGYTF. CDR3 in DNA: TGTGCCAGTAGTACCAGGACAGGGGGTAACTATGGCTACACCTTC. The chain uses TRBV19 and TRBJ1-2; 10 positions match TRBD1. CDR3 size: 15 residues. Germline V CDR1 and CDR2: LNHDA, SQIVND (reference sequence). V lost 4 bases to trimming and J lost 1 base; unmatched junction nucleotides: 3.

The chain links TRBV4-1 to TRBJ1-6; D not certain. V was pared by 0 bases and J by 5 bases, with 8 bases between. Germline CDR1 reads MGHRA; CDR2 reads YSYEKL. The CDR3 sequence is 15 residues long. The CDR3 DNA is TGCGCCAGCAGCCAAGATGTGCAGGATAATTCACCCCTCCACTTT. Its protein is CASSQDVQDNSPLHF.